Each of the 24 T cell receptor beta chains below was sequenced from the same sample in a study of spatial heterogeneity in lung cancer. These receptors lack a known antigen. Study-wide points: Higher tumor mutation counts went along with higher counts of expanded intratumoral alpha and beta TCRs.

Time point denoted: sample taken at primary tumor resection. TCRdb analysed the 5' RACE reads with MiXCR anew, one entry per CDR3 protein. Here the sample spans more than 10,000 distinct CDR3 sequences, over 5.5% being singletons. The source was lung tumor tissue, collected at surgery. The receptors stem from a female donor with early-stage non-small cell lung cancer.

There are many counts of this clonotype. The chain joins TRBV5-1 to TRBJ1-2, with 7 bases identical to TRBD1. This CDR3 has 14 amino acids. V shed 5 bases and J 1 base; nucleotides not matched to a gene: 5. Germline V gene lookup returns CDR1 SGHRS and CDR2 YFSETQ. CDR3: CASRTGWDNYGYTF. The DNA for the CDR3 is TGCGCCAGCAGGACAGGGTGGGATAACTATGGCTACACCTTC.

The chain has TRBV7-4 and TRBJ1-1; D might be TRBD1 (5 bases). CDR3 size: 14 residues. CDR1 is SGHVT and CDR2 is SQSDAQ in the germline V gene. V was pared by 4 bases and J by 5 bases, with 14 bases between. As DNA, the CDR3 is TGTGCCAGCAGCTCCCGGGGCTTGACGACTGAAGCTTTCTTT. Protein sequence: CASSSRGLTTEAFF.

Ten or more counts support this clonotype. CDR3 region: CSAPGASGGLSDTQYF. The CDR3 DNA reads TGCAGTGCCCCGGGTGCTAGCGGGGGGCTTTCAGATACGCAGTATTTT. The genes are TRBV20-1 and TRBJ2-3, with 11 nucleotides matching TRBD2. With 6 bases clipped from V and 4 bases from J, the junction kept 12 bases outside the gene matches. The CDR3 sequence is 16 residues long. Germline CDR1 and CDR2: DFQATT and SNEGSKA (reference sequence).

This clonotype appeared many times. The chain uses TRBV7-2 and TRBJ1-5; TRBD1 matches at 9 bases. Per germline, CDR1 SGHTA and CDR2 FQGNSA. J gave up 6 bases and V 2 bases, and 5 bases lay outside the gene matches. CDR3 length equals 15 residues. The CDR3 here is CASSLSDRGGQPQHF. CDR3 coding DNA: TGTGCCAGCAGCTTATCCGACAGGGGGGGTCAGCCCCAGCATTTT.

This clonotype was seen many times. This chain uses TRBV4-2 with TRBJ2-5; 9 bases fit TRBD2. In germline, CDR1 is LGHNA, CDR2 YNFKEQ. CDR3 size: 16 residues. J lost 6 bases, V lost 1 base, and 9 bases had no gene match. The CDR3 is CASSQVGGGAVQTQYF. CDR3 nucleotide sequence: TGTGCCAGCAGCCAAGTCGGCGGGGGGGCCGTACAGACCCAGTACTTC.

This clonotype has ten or more counts. The genes are TRBV5-1 and TRBJ2-2; 9 nucleotides line up with TRBD2. This CDR3 has 16 amino acids. Unmatched junction bases numbered 2, after V lost 1 base and J lost 1 base. Germline V gene lookup returns CDR1 SGHRS and CDR2 YFSETQ. In DNA, the CDR3 is TGCGCCAGCAGCTTGTTAGCGGGGGAGAACACCGGGGAGCTGTTTTTT. It is translated as CASSLLAGENTGELFF.

This clonotype is medium-sized in the sample. This rearrangement joins TRBV2 to TRBJ2-5; D ambiguous. CDR1 is SNHLY and CDR2 is FYNNEI in the germline V gene. The CDR3 is 12 amino acids. V lost 6 bases, J lost 8 bases, and 13 bases lay in between. The CDR3 region is CASRAGGPTQYF. CDR3 DNA sequence: TGTGCCAGCAGAGCCGGTGGCCCTACCCAGTACTTC.

This clonotype was seen repeatedly, ten times or more. This chain's CDR3 is CASSPHGREGEQYF. The CDR3 bases are TGTGCCAGCAGTCCCCACGGACGGGAGGGCGAGCAGTACTTC. V usage is TRBV6-5 and J usage is TRBJ2-7; 8 bases agree with TRBD2. Germline V gene data show CDR1 as MNHEY and CDR2 as SVGAGI. This CDR3 spans 14 amino acids. After removal of 5 bases from V and 6 bases from J, the junction contained 9 bases not matched to a gene.

This clonotype was seen at least ten times. The CDR3 DNA is TGCAGTGCTATTAAACAAGAGACCCAGTACTTC. This translates into CSAIKQETQYF. The genes are TRBV20-1 and TRBJ2-5; D call uncertain. Germline loops: CDR1 DFQATT, CDR2 SNEGSKA (reference sequence). This CDR3 has 11 amino acids. The V end was cut by 4 bases, the J end by 2 bases, with 5 bases between.

This clonotype was observed many times. CDR3 nucleotide sequence: TGTGCCAGCAGCTTCAACCATGAGCAGTTCTTC. It specifies CASSFNHEQFF. The chain combines TRBV13 with TRBJ2-1, with D unresolved. The V gene's germline CDR1 is PRHDT and CDR2 FYEKMQ (reference sequence). The CDR3 runs to 11 residues. Trimming removed 3 bases from V and 8 bases from J, with 5 bases in between.

The sample holds many counts of this clonotype. CDR3 sequence reads: CSARDRLDRSFQETQYF. In DNA, the CDR3 is TGCAGTGCTAGAGATCGATTGGACAGGTCGTTCCAAGAGACCCAGTACTTC. The J gene is TRBJ2-5, the V gene TRBV20-1; TRBD1 matches 7 bases. Germline-derived CDR1 and CDR2 are DFQATT and SNEGSKA (reference sequence). The CDR3 consists of 17 residues. V shed 0 bases and J 1 base; nucleotides not matched to a gene: 11.

This clonotype was recorded at least ten times. The rearrangement uses TRBV7-2 and TRBJ1-1; D may be TRBD1 (5 bases). The CDR3 covers 18 residues. Between the trimmed V and J ends, which lost 3 bases and 1 base, there was a span of 21 bases. Germline V CDR1 and CDR2: SGHTA, FQGNSA. The CDR3 loop reads CASSFPVGGGLTNTEAFF. The CDR3 nucleotides are TGTGCCAGCAGCTTTCCGGTCGGGGGAGGGCTGACGAACACTGAAGCTTTCTTT. The full variable domain, completed using reference TRBV7-2 and TRBJ1-1, is GAGVSQSPSNKVTEKGKDVELRCDPISGHTALYWYRQSLGQGLEFLIYFQGNSAPDKSGLPSDRFSAERTGGSVSTLTIQRTQQEDSAVYLCASSFPVGGGLTNTEAFFGQGTRLTVV.

The V gene is TRBV6-6, the J gene TRBJ2-2; maybe TRBD1 (5 bases). Deletions cut 10 bases from V and 1 base from J, with 13 bases between. CDR1 is MNHNY and CDR2 is SVGAGI in the germline V gene (reference sequence). CDR3 length: 14 amino acids. The CDR3 DNA follows: TGTGCCACTCTGACAGCGCTGAACACCGGGGAGCTGTTTTTT. Protein product: CATLTALNTGELFF.

This clonotype was seen at least ten times. V is TRBV3-1 and J is TRBJ2-3; D gene ambiguous. This CDR3 spans 15 amino acids. The V and J ends lost 8 bases and 3 bases respectively, with 18 bases between them. Germline CDR1 is LGHDT and CDR2 is YNNKEL (reference sequence). The CDR3: CASHLGTAMTDTQYF. DNA for the CDR3: TGTGCCAGCCACCTGGGAACGGCGATGACAGATACGCAGTATTTT.

Ten or more counts support this clonotype. This chain uses TRBV6-5 with TRBJ2-7, with TRBD2 matching over 11 bases. This CDR3 spans 15 amino acids. CDR1 MNHEY and CDR2 SVGAGI come from the germline V gene. V lost 4 bases, J lost 2 bases, and 4 bases stayed unmatched. The CDR3, as DNA: TGTGCCAGCAGTTCCCTTAGCGGGGGGGCCTACGAGCAGTACTTC. Amino acids: CASSSLSGGAYEQYF.

This clonotype occurred many times. The CDR3 nucleotides read TGTGCCAGCAGTTTGGTCGGGCCCTACAATGAGCAGTTCTTC. Translated: CASSLVGPYNEQFF. This chain joins TRBV12-3 or TRBV12-4 and TRBJ2-1; no reliable D call. Trimming left V 3 bases short and J 2 bases short, with 8 bases between. CDR3 length: 14 amino acids.

This clonotype was recorded many times. CDR3 residues: CASSQDRAAGRPLHF. CDR3 in DNA: TGCGCCAGCAGCCAAGATCGGGCGGCGGGGAGACCCCTCCACTTT. V usage is TRBV4-3 and J usage is TRBJ1-6; D remains ambiguous. The CDR3 consists of 15 residues. V was clipped by 0 bases and J by 12 bases, with 15 bases between them. From germline, CDR1 is LGHNA and CDR2 YSLEER.

DNA for the CDR3: TGCGCCAGCAGCTGGGGACTAGCCGGAGACTACAATGAGCAGTTCTTC. It translates to CASSWGLAGDYNEQFF. The chain links TRBV5-1 to TRBJ2-1; 9 nucleotides match TRBD2. Per germline, CDR1 SGHRS and CDR2 YFSETQ. This CDR3 has 16 amino acids. V lost 3 bases to trimming and J lost 3 bases; unmatched junction nucleotides: 7. The whole variable domain, remainder taken from reference TRBV5-1 and TRBJ2-1, is KAGVTQTPRYLIKTRGQQVTLSCSPISGHRSVSWYQQTPGQGLQFLFEYFSETQRNKGNFPGRFSGRQFSNSRSEMNVSTLELGDSALYLCASSWGLAGDYNEQFFGPGTRLTVL.

This clonotype has ten or more counts. The CDR3 nucleotides read TGTGCCAGCAGTCCCACGGGAGACGACTATGGCTACACCTTC. The encoded protein is CASSPTGDDYGYTF. The rearrangement joins TRBV6-2 or TRBV6-3 to TRBJ1-2, with no clear D. V was trimmed by 5 bases and J by 3 bases, leaving 13 bases between them. The CDR3 has 14 amino acids. Germline V gives CDR1 MNHEY, CDR2 SVGEGT.

The chain joins TRBV6-5 to TRBJ2-3; 8 positions agree with TRBD1. This CDR3 has 19 amino acids. Germline V gene data show CDR1 as MNHEY and CDR2 as SVGAGI. The ends lost 0 bases at V and 1 base at J; junction bases unmatched: 12. CDR3 region: CASSYSKGQVTLGTDTQYF. CDR3 nucleotide sequence: TGTGCCAGCAGTTACTCGAAGGGACAGGTAACCCTCGGCACAGATACGCAGTATTTT.

Ten or more counts support this clonotype. This rearrangement joins TRBV16 to TRBJ2-5; D call uncertain. Germline loops: CDR1 KGHSY, CDR2 FQNENV. The CDR3 length is 15 residues. V was shortened by 1 base and J by 1 base, with 10 bases between the two germline ends. The CDR3 bases are TGTGCCAGCAGCCAATTGGGCGGAATCCAAGAGACCCAGTACTTC. Encoded protein: CASSQLGGIQETQYF.

In this sample, this clonotype turned up many times. CDR3 bases: TGCAGTACGGGGAGAGATCTAAATTCACCCCTCCACTTT. Residues: CSTGRDLNSPLHF. V is TRBV20-1 and J is TRBJ1-6, with no clear D. This CDR3 comprises 13 residues. CDR1 DFQATT and CDR2 SNEGSKA come from the germline V gene (reference sequence). V gave up 8 bases and J gave up 7 bases, with 15 bases separating them.

This clonotype showed up many times. V is TRBV7-6 and J is TRBJ2-2; TRBD1 matches at 7 bases. The V and J ends lost 1 base and 0 bases, in that order; junction bases with no gene match: 2. The CDR3 length is 16 residues. Germline values: CDR1 SGHVS, CDR2 FNYEAQ. This CDR3 reads CASSLVGGSNTGELFF. The CDR3 nucleotides read TGTGCCAGCAGCTTAGTAGGGGGCTCGAACACCGGGGAGCTGTTTTTT.

This clonotype was detected ten times or more. V and J are TRBV15 and TRBJ1-5; 9 nucleotides agree with TRBD1. V was clipped by 9 bases and J by 5 bases; unmatched bases: 11. This CDR3 has 15 amino acids. In germline, CDR1 is LNHNV, CDR2 YYDKDF (reference sequence). CDR3 loop: CATSQGAVKDQPQHF. The CDR3 nucleotides are TGTGCCACTTCACAGGGGGCCGTAAAAGATCAGCCCCAGCATTTT. Combining the CDR3 with reference TRBV15 and TRBJ1-5 gives the whole variable domain DAMVIQNPRYQVTQFGKPVTLSCSQTLNHNVMYWYQQKSSQAPKLLFHYYDKDFNNEADTPDNFQSRRPNTSFCFLDIRSPGLGDTAMYLCATSQGAVKDQPQHFGDGTRLSIL.